These 24 T cell receptor beta chains were sequenced from one sample in a study of beta chain features in type 1 diabetes. Reverse transcription of all isolated RNA meant that expressed TCRB transcripts were sequenced. Sequencing used immunoSEQ multiplex PCR; TCRdb keeps in-frame clones, though not all of them. This sample has just over 600,000 clones, with roughly a sixth found just once. Sequenced: naive CD4+ T cells from blood. These receptors were obtained from a man younger than 35 in good health.

The chain is built from TRBV25-1 and TRBJ2-7; 13 nucleotides align to TRBD2. The V gene end was trimmed by 4 bases and the J gene end by 4 bases; junction bases not matched to a gene: 4. CDR1 is MGHDK and CDR2 is SYGVNS in the germline V gene. CDR3 length: 15 amino acids. The CDR3 spells CASSAGLAGTYEQYF. The CDR3 nucleotides are TGTGCCAGCAGTGCGGGACTAGCGGGAACTTACGAGCAGTACTTC.

This clone was recorded once. The CDR3 protein is CASSPMLGQQAPQHF. CDR3 nucleotide sequence: TGTGCCAGCAGCCCAATGCTAGGGCAGCAGGCGCCCCAGCATTTT. V gene TRBV7-8 combines with J gene TRBJ1-5, with D uncertain. The CDR3 has 15 residues. Deletions cut 5 bases from V and 9 bases from J, with 20 bases between. Germline V gene data show CDR1 as SGHVS and CDR2 as FQNEAQ.

The chain recombines TRBV4-3 with TRBJ2-3, with 10 bases matching TRBD2. Germline V lookup: CDR1 LGHNA, CDR2 YSLEER. The CDR3 loop spans 18 amino acids. The J segment lost 4 bases and the V segment lost 1 base, leaving 11 bases of the junction unmatched. The CDR3 coding sequence is TGCGCCAGCAGCCAAGCCCCCAAGCGGGAGGGGCGGGCAGATACGCAGTATTTT. It codes for CASSQAPKREGRADTQYF.

The chain recombines TRBV6-5 with TRBJ1-6; the match to TRBD1 covers 9 bases. V was pared by 0 bases and J by 9 bases, with 6 bases of the junction left unmatched. This CDR3 is 16 amino acids long. Germline CDR1 reads MNHEY; CDR2 reads SVGAGI. The CDR3 DNA reads TGTGCCAGCAGTTACTCCCGGACAGGGGAGAGTTCACCCCTCCACTTT. Translating gives CASSYSRTGESSPLHF.

A few counts support this clone. The rearrangement joins TRBV25-1 to TRBJ1-1; TRBD1 is a possible D gene (6 bases). Germline V CDR1 and CDR2: MGHDK, SYGVNS. V was trimmed by 2 bases and J by 7 bases, leaving 14 bases between them. The CDR3 extends over 14 amino acids. The CDR3 nucleotides are TGTGCCAGCAGTGAACAGGGGCCGATAATTGAAGCTTTCTTT. Translation: CASSEQGPIIEAFF. Filled out from reference TRBV25-1 and TRBJ1-1, the complete variable domain reads EADIYQTPRYLVIGTGKKITLECSQTMGHDKMYWYQQDPGMELHLIHYSYGVNSTEKGDLSSESTVSRIRTEHFPLTLESARPSHTSQYLCASSEQGPIIEAFFGQGTRLTVV.

This clone was found a few times. The DNA of the CDR3 is TGTGCCAGCAGGGACAAAGAGACCCAGTACTTC. It encodes CASRDKETQYF. V gene TRBV6-1 combines with J gene TRBJ2-5; tentative D call: TRBD1 (5 bases). Trimming removed 6 bases from V and 3 bases from J, with 5 bases in between. Germline V gene data show CDR1 as MNHNS and CDR2 as SASEGT. The CDR3 has 11 amino acids.

This clone was observed a handful of times. The rearrangement joins TRBV29-1 to TRBJ2-3; D possibly uses TRBD1 or TRBD2 (5 bases each). The V gene lost 6 bases and the J gene lost 2 bases, with 21 bases spanning the gap. Germline V CDR1 and CDR2: SQVTM, ANQGSEA. The CDR3 consists of 16 residues. The CDR3 sequence is CSVAITAGTATDTQYF. The CDR3 DNA reads TGCAGCGTCGCCATCACTGCCGGGACGGCCACAGATACGCAGTATTTT.

The chain couples TRBV28 to TRBJ1-2; 10 nucleotides align to TRBD1. V lost 6 bases, J lost 4 bases, and 5 bases stayed unmatched. The CDR3 spans 14 residues. Germline assignment: CDR1 MDHEN and CDR2 SYDVKM. The CDR3 sequence: CASRGTGALYGYTF. The CDR3 region has the DNA TGTGCCAGCAGGGGGACAGGGGCTCTCTATGGCTACACCTTC.

This clone was found a few times. The V gene is TRBV4-2, the J gene TRBJ2-5, with TRBD2 identical over 9 bases. Per the germline V gene, CDR1 is LGHNA and CDR2 is YNFKEQ. With V trimmed by 1 base and J by 4 bases, 7 bases remained unmatched. CDR3 length: 16 amino acids. CDR3 residues: CASSQAGGRARETQYF. The CDR3 coding sequence is TGTGCCAGCAGCCAAGCTGGCGGGAGGGCAAGAGAGACCCAGTACTTC.

This clone was seen a single time. The V and J genes are TRBV10-3 and TRBJ2-2, with D possibly TRBD1 on 6 matching bases. Trimming removed 3 bases from V and 4 bases from J, with 9 bases in between. There are 14 residues in the CDR3. Germline CDR1 and CDR2: ENHRY and SYGVKD. In DNA form, the CDR3 reads TGTGCCATCAGTGAAAGGGACACCACCGGGGAGCTGTTTTTT. It encodes CAISERDTTGELFF.

Only a few counts were recorded for this clone. V gene TRBV30 combines with J gene TRBJ2-2; the match to TRBD1 covers 11 bases. Germline V CDR1 and CDR2: GTSNPN, SVGIG (reference sequence). Germline trimming cut 3 bases from V and 3 bases from J; bases unmatched to any gene: 0. The CDR3 has 14 residues. CDR3 loop: CAWRGQGDTGELFF. The CDR3, as DNA: TGTGCCTGGAGGGGACAGGGGGACACCGGGGAGCTGTTTTTT. Combining the CDR3 with reference TRBV30 and TRBJ2-2 gives the whole variable domain SQTIHQWPATLVQPVGSPLSLECTVEGTSNPNLYWYRQAAGRGLQLLFYSVGIGQISSEVPQNLSASRPQDRQFILSSKKLLLSDSGFYLCAWRGQGDTGELFFGEGSRLTVL.

The chain links TRBV7-2 to TRBJ1-1, with D possibly TRBD1 on 5 matching bases. Trimming shortened V by 2 bases and J by 4 bases, and 17 bases separated the two germline ends. The CDR3 contains 16 residues. Germline V gene lookup returns CDR1 SGHTA and CDR2 FQGNSA. CDR3 protein: CASSLQGARITTEAFF. CDR3 nucleotides: TGTGCCAGCAGCTTACAGGGAGCCAGGATCACCACTGAAGCTTTCTTT.

This clone came up a few times. The chain recombines TRBV25-1 with TRBJ1-2; D ambiguous. The length of the CDR3 is 13 residues. Per the germline V gene, CDR1 is MGHDK and CDR2 is SYGVNS. V lost 4 bases and J 8 bases, leaving 14 bases between the germline ends. CDR3 protein: CASSVQSLGGYTF. In DNA, the CDR3 is TGTGCCAGCAGTGTCCAATCCTTAGGAGGCTACACCTTC.

J is TRBJ2-5 and V is TRBV5-6; 9 bases agree with TRBD1. With 5 bases clipped from V and 5 bases from J, the junction kept 4 bases outside the gene matches. This CDR3 comprises 13 residues. The germline V gene has CDR1 SGHDT and CDR2 YYEEEE. The CDR3 loop reads CASREGQGETQYF. CDR3 bases: TGTGCCAGCAGGGAGGGACAGGGTGAGACCCAGTACTTC.

This sequence joins TRBV7-2 and TRBJ2-5; 9 bases match TRBD1. This CDR3 contains 14 residues. Unmatched junction bases numbered 12, after V lost 5 bases and J lost 11 bases. From germline, CDR1 is SGHTA and CDR2 FQGNSA. CDR3: CASSPDRGRGVQYF. The CDR3, as DNA: TGTGCCAGCAGCCCCGACAGGGGGAGAGGCGTGCAGTACTTC.

This clone has a handful of counts. The V gene is TRBV5-1, the J gene TRBJ1-4, with D unclear. Per germline, CDR1 SGHRS and CDR2 YFSETQ. CDR3 length: 16 residues. The V gene lost 4 bases and the J gene lost 7 bases, with 20 bases spanning the gap. The CDR3 sequence is CASSPALSAGSEKLFF. The CDR3 nucleotides are TGCGCCAGCAGCCCCGCGTTGTCTGCCGGGAGTGAAAAACTGTTTTTT. Based on the CDR3 plus reference TRBV5-1 and TRBJ1-4, the full variable domain is KAGVTQTPRYLIKTRGQQVTLSCSPISGHRSVSWYQQTPGQGLQFLFEYFSETQRNKGNFPGRFSGRQFSNSRSEMNVSTLELGDSALYLCASSPALSAGSEKLFFGSGTQLSVL.

The chain is built from TRBV28 and TRBJ1-5; no clear D. CDR1 MDHEN and CDR2 SYDVKM come from the germline V gene. CDR3 length equals 17 residues. Trimming pared 3 bases from V and 2 bases from J, leaving 17 bases between. CDR3 DNA: TGTGCCAGCAGTTTGAAATTCGGCAGCATGGGCAATCAGCCCCAGCATTTT. This sequence encodes CASSLKFGSMGNQPQHF.

This chain links TRBV7-9 with TRBJ1-2; D might be TRBD1 (5 bases). Between the trimmed V and J ends, which lost 4 bases and 2 bases, there was a span of 8 bases. The CDR3 runs to 13 residues. Germline CDR1 is SEHNR and CDR2 is FQNEAQ (reference sequence). CDR3 region: CASSYRRNYGYTF. In nucleotides, the CDR3 is TGTGCCAGCAGCTACAGGCGGAACTATGGCTACACCTTC.

The genes are TRBV10-3 and TRBJ1-4; 7 nucleotides align to TRBD1. The ends lost 8 bases at V and 3 bases at J; junction bases unmatched: 3. The CDR3 consists of 13 residues. The germline V gene has CDR1 ENHRY and CDR2 SYGVKD. Written as DNA, the CDR3 is TGTGCCATCGCTCAGGGGGCTAATGAAAAACTGTTTTTT. This codes for CAIAQGANEKLFF.

This chain connects TRBV4-2 to TRBJ2-7; TRBD2 might be the D (5 bases). Germline V gene lookup returns CDR1 LGHNA and CDR2 YNFKEQ. V was clipped by 0 bases and J by 1 base, with 13 bases between them. CDR3 length equals 16 residues. The CDR3 region has the DNA TGTGCCAGCAGCCAAGACTCCCACTCGGGATCCTACGAGCAGTACTTC. It yields the protein CASSQDSHSGSYEQYF.

Comment on this clone: The same CDR3 arises from other DNA sequences in this sample as well. The chain uses TRBV2 and TRBJ1-1, with D perhaps matching TRBD1 (6 bases). The CDR3 totals 13 residues. Trimming pared 6 bases from V and 1 base from J, leaving 9 bases between. Germline V CDR1 and CDR2: SNHLY, FYNNEI. The CDR3 is CASRWTANTEAFF. CDR3 nucleotide sequence: TGTGCCAGCAGGTGGACAGCGAACACTGAAGCTTTCTTT.

This clone was recorded at least ten times. This chain joins TRBV10-3 and TRBJ2-3, with 7 bases identical to TRBD1. CDR3 length equals 15 residues. V gave up 4 bases and J gave up 6 bases; unmatched junction bases: 10. Germline V gives CDR1 ENHRY, CDR2 SYGVKD. The DNA of the CDR3 is TGTGCCATCAGTGCGACCTCGACAGGGCGGGATACGCAGTATTTT. This encodes CAISATSTGRDTQYF.

The rearrangement uses TRBV7-8 and TRBJ1-5; TRBD1 matches 8 bases. CDR1 SGHVS and CDR2 FQNEAQ come from the germline V gene. V shed 0 bases and J 0 bases; nucleotides not matched to a gene: 7. The CDR3 covers 18 residues. The CDR3 is CASSLAIGQGYSNQPQHF. The DNA of the CDR3 is TGTGCCAGCAGCTTAGCTATCGGACAGGGATATAGCAATCAGCCCCAGCATTTT.

The chain is built from TRBV7-3 and TRBJ2-1, with D tentatively TRBD2 (6 bases). This CDR3 spans 15 amino acids. Trimming cost V 5 bases and J 10 bases, with 21 bases left between them. CDR1 is SGHTA and CDR2 is FQGTGA in the germline V gene. The CDR3 spells CASSPSGVLALEQFF. The CDR3 bases are TGTGCCAGCAGCCCCTCCGGCGTCCTAGCGCTCGAGCAGTTCTTC.